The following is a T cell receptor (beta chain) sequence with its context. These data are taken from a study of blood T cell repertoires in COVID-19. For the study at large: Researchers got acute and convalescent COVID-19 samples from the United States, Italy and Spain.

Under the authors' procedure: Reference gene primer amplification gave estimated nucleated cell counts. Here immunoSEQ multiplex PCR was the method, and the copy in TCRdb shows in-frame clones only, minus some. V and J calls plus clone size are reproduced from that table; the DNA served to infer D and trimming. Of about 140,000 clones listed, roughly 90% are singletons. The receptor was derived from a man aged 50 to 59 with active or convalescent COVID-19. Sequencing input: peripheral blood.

DNA for the CDR3: TGTGCCAGCAGCTGGACTAGCGGGCACTCCTACGAGCAGTACTTC. This translates into CASSWTSGHSYEQYF. The gene calls are TRBV13 and TRBJ2-7; 11 bases fit TRBD2. The germline gives CDR1 PRHDT, CDR2 FYEKMQ (reference sequence). Trimming removed 4 bases from V and 0 bases from J; junction bases left unmatched: 2. The CDR3 extends over 15 amino acids.